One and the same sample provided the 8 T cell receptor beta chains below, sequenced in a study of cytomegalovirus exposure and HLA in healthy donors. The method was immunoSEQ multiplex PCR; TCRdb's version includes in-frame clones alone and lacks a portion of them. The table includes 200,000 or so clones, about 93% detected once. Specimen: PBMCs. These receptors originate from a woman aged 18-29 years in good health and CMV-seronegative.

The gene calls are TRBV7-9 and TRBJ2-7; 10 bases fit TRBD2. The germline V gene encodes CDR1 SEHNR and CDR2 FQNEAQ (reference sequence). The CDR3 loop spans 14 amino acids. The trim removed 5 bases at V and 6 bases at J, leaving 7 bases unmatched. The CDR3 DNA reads TGTGCCAGCAGCCAAGCAAGCGGGAGGGTCGAGCAGTACTTC. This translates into CASSQASGRVEQYF.

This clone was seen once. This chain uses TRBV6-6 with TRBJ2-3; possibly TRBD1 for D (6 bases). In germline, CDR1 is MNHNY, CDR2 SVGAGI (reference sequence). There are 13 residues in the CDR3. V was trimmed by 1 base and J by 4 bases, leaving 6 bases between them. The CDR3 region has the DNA TGTGCCAGCAGTTACTGGGGGCCAGATACGCAGTATTTT. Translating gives CASSYWGPDTQYF.

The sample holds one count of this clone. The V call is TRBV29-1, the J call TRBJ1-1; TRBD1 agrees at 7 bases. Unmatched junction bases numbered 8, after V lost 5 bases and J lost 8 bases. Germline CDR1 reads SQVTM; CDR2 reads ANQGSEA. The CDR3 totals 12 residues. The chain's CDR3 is CSVTLTGYEAFF. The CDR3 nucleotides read TGCAGCGTTACACTGACAGGGTACGAAGCTTTCTTT.

CDR3 sequence: CSVGQGRGETQYF. CDR3 bases: TGCAGCGTTGGACAGGGAAGAGGGGAGACCCAGTACTTC. The chain carries TRBV29-1 and TRBJ2-5, with TRBD1 identical over 7 bases. The V gene's germline CDR1 is SQVTM and CDR2 ANQGSEA. J was trimmed by 5 bases and V by 4 bases; bases with no gene match: 7. CDR3 size: 13 residues.

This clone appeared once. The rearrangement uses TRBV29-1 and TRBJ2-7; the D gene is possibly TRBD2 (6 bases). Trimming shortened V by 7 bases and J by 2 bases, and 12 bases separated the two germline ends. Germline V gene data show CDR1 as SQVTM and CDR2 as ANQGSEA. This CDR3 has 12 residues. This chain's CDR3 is CSAGGMTYEQYF. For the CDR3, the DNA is TGCAGCGCTGGGGGGATGACCTACGAGCAGTACTTC.

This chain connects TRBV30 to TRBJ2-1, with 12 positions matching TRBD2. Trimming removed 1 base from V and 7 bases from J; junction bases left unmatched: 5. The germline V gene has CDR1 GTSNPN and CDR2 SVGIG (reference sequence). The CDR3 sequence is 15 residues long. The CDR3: CAWSETSGSFNEQFF. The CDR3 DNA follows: TGTGCCTGGAGTGAGACTAGCGGGAGTTTTAATGAGCAGTTCTTC. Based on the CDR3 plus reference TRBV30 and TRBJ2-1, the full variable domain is SQTIHQWPATLVQPVGSPLSLECTVEGTSNPNLYWYRQAAGRGLQLLFYSVGIGQISSEVPQNLSASRPQDRQFILSSKKLLLSDSGFYLCAWSETSGSFNEQFFGPGTRLTVL.

The CDR3 coding sequence is TGCAGCGTTGATCTCAGGAGGACCTACAATGAGCAGTTCTTC. This encodes CSVDLRRTYNEQFF. The chain couples TRBV29-1 to TRBJ2-1, with D perhaps TRBD2 (5 bases). Trimming took 3 bases from V and 2 from J, leaving 11 bases between them. The V gene's germline CDR1 is SQVTM and CDR2 ANQGSEA. The CDR3 spans 14 residues.

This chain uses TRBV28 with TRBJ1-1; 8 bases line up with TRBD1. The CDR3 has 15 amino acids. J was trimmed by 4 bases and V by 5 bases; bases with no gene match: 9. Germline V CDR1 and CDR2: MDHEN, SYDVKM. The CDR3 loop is CASSPQTGATTEAFF. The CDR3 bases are TGTGCCAGCAGTCCACAGACAGGGGCTACCACTGAAGCTTTCTTT. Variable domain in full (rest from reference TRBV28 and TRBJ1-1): DVKVTQSSRYLVKRTGEKVFLECVQDMDHENMFWYRQDPGLGLRLIYFSYDVKMKEKGDIPEGYSVSREKKERFSLILESASTNQTSMYLCASSPQTGATTEAFFGQGTRLTVV.